The next 5 T cell receptor beta chains were all read from a single sample in a study of blood T cell repertoires in COVID-19. This table comes from immunoSEQ multiplex PCR, and its TCRdb copy is limited to in-frame clones, with some not included. The repertoire consists of about 160,000 clones, with around 93% occurring once and the leading ten covering approximately 5%. Sample: peripheral blood. The receptors here all came from a man aged 25-45 years with COVID-19, enrolled during active disease.

This sequence joins TRBV14 and TRBJ2-2, with 8 bases fitting TRBD1. The germline V gene has CDR1 SGHDN and CDR2 FVKESK. Trimming at V came to 4 bases and at J to 7 bases, leaving 8 bases not matched to a gene. This CDR3 contains 15 residues. Here the CDR3 reads CASSLGTGWSGELFF. The CDR3 DNA is TGTGCCAGCAGCCTCGGGACAGGATGGAGCGGGGAGCTGTTTTTT.

This chain connects TRBV5-1 to TRBJ2-3, with D possibly being TRBD2 (5 bases). Germline V gene sequence: CDR1 SGHRS, CDR2 YFSETQ. The CDR3 length is 14 residues. Deletions cut 2 bases from V and 0 bases from J, with 7 bases between. CDR3 protein: CASSFSDSTDTQYF. In DNA, the CDR3 is TGCGCCAGCAGCTTTAGCGATAGCACAGATACGCAGTATTTT.

V and J are TRBV27 and TRBJ1-1, with 7 bases identical to TRBD1. CDR1 MNHEY and CDR2 SMNVEV come from the germline V gene (reference sequence). The junction had 9 bases not matched to a gene; V was cut back by 7 bases and J by 7 bases. This CDR3 is 13 amino acids long. In DNA form, the CDR3 reads TGTGCCAGCACCAGACAGGGTGGGGATGAAGCTTTCTTT. This translates into CASTRQGGDEAFF.

The genes are TRBV30 and TRBJ1-1; 10 bases are a match to TRBD1. This CDR3 spans 14 amino acids. CDR1 is GTSNPN and CDR2 is SVGIG in the germline V gene (reference sequence). Trimming cost V 6 bases and J 5 bases; bases outside gene matches: 9. The CDR3 sequence is CACRPRDRGTEAFF. CDR3 nucleotide sequence: TGTGCCTGCCGACCGAGGGACAGGGGAACTGAAGCTTTCTTT.

J is TRBJ1-1 and V is TRBV11-3, with D unclear. From germline, CDR1 is SGHNT and CDR2 YENEEA. Trimming took 2 bases from V and 1 from J, leaving 5 bases between them. The CDR3 is 13 residues long. The CDR3 DNA follows: TGTGCCAGCAGCTTACAGGAGAACACTGAAGCTTTCTTT. Its translation: CASSLQENTEAFF.